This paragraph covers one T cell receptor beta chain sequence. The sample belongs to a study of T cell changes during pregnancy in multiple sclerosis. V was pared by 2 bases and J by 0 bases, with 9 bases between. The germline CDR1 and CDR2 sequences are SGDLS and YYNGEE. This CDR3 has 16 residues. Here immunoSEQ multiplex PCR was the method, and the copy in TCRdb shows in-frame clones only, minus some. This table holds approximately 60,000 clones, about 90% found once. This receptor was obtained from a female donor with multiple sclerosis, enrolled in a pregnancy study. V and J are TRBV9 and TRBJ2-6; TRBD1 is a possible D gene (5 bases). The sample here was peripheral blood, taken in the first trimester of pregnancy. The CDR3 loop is CASSVLRVSGANVLTF. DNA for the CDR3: TGTGCCAGCAGCGTCCTCAGGGTCTCTGGGGCCAACGTCCTGACTTTC.